Sequencing of this T cell receptor beta chain was carried out in a study of T cell repertoires in cytomegalovirus infection. Regarding the study as a whole: Across the ex vivo response, the dominant clonotypes were HLA-C-restricted CMV-specific TCR beta clonotypes.

TCRdb called the reads again in MiXCR, with one record for every CDR3 protein. The sample consists of about 900,000 distinct CDR3 sequences, around 31% of them appearing once. Trimming pared 0 bases from V and 3 bases from J, leaving 24 bases between. The CDR3 loop spans 19 amino acids. CDR1 and CDR2 (germline): SGHDT, YYEEEE. This clonotype occurred a few times. Its antigen is not identified. This clonotype was obtained from a human donor in good health (CMV status not recorded). Some clones in this sample may be carry-over from other donors' samples. This chain links TRBV5-6 with TRBJ1-2; tentative D call: TRBD1 (6 bases). The sample consisted of cultured CD8+ T cells from PBMCs, taken from culture after CMV antigen stimulation. CDR3: CASSLGGAVPPLTYYGYTF. The CDR3 coding sequence is TGTGCCAGCAGCTTGGGGGGGGCGGTTCCCCCCCTCACTTACTATGGCTACACCTTC. Full variable domain (outside the CDR3, taken from reference TRBV5-6 and TRBJ1-2): DAGVTQSPTHLIKTRGQQVTLRCSPKSGHDTVSWYQQALGQGPQFIFQYYEEEERQRGNFPDRFSGHQFPNYSSELNVNALLLGDSALYLCASSLGGAVPPLTYYGYTFGSGTRLTVV.